This T cell receptor (beta chain) was retrieved from a study of cytomegalovirus exposure and HLA in healthy donors. The PCR made use of 60 Vbeta and 13 Jbeta primers. Repertoires were generated with immunoSEQ multiplex PCR, while TCRdb's copy carries only in-frame clones and drops some. This sample carries 170,000 or so clones, 75% to 85% of them seen once, and the ten largest clones take under 0.85%. The V and J ends lost 9 bases and 5 bases, in that order; junction bases with no gene match: 7. The CDR3 runs 13 residues. Germline values: CDR1 MNHEY, CDR2 SVGAGI. Regarding donors, all were healthy bone marrow donors. About this clone: Its cognate antigen is unknown.

Whole-study results and caveats: Most CMV-associated TCR beta chains appeared HLA-restricted in a later analysis. Being indistinguishable, some V segments were excluded, TRBV6-2 and TRBV6-3 among them.

The genes are TRBV6-5 and TRBJ2-3; 8 bases align to TRBD1. Sequenced material: PBMCs. The TCR originated in a boy younger than 18 in good health and CMV-seronegative. CDR3 sequence reads: CASVRGRGDTQYF. CDR3 coding DNA: TGTGCCAGTGTCAGGGGGCGCGGAGATACGCAGTATTTT.